The rows below give T cell receptor beta chains drawn from one sample of a study of blood T cell repertoires in COVID-19. Some clones are missing from TCRdb's copy, which holds only in-frame ones; the method was immunoSEQ multiplex PCR. The table records roughly 520,000 clones, roughly 90% of them present only once. The sample consisted of PBMCs or T cells enriched from blood (not recorded which). The receptor source for this set is a woman aged 40 to 55 who had recovered from COVID-19. Both conserved end residues are trimmed from each CDR3.

TRBJ2-7 TRBV7-2 ASSPGVAGPSYEQY
TRBJ2-5 TRBV7-9 ASSPRQGQETQY
TRBJ1-1 TRBV19 ASSTGVTEAF
TRBJ2-1 TRBV28 ASRRPGGEYYNEQF
TRBJ2-1 TRBV7-9 ASSPQGNEQF
TRBJ1-1 TRBV5-4 ASSSGTENTEAF
TRBJ2-1 TRBV4-3 ASSHRTGGGSYNEQF
TRBJ2-2 TRBV27 ASSLVANTGELF
TRBJ1-2 TRBV19 ASTNMEDNYGYT
TRBJ1-5 TRBV27 ASRPRDRYQLQH
TRBJ1-1 TRBV29-1 SVTGAPMNTEAF
TRBJ1-2 TRBV12-5 ASGLLTGGKWGYT
TRBJ1-4 TRBV28 ASRGAEATNEKLF
TRBJ2-7 TRBV10-1 ASSSSITYEQY
TRBJ2-7 TRBV11-3 ASFRDSPPEQY
TRBJ2-5 TRBV7-9 ASSSRREVQETQY
TRBJ1-2 TRBV18 ASSGQEPYGYT
TRBJ2-7 TRBV2 ASTSGISYEQY
TRBJ1-1 TRBV6-5 ASRGSGGANTEAF
TRBJ1-2 TRBV12-3/TRBV12-4 ASTPRGGHGYT
TRBJ1-2 TRBV5-8 ASSSRAGDYGYT
TRBJ1-1 TRBV19 ASSPRARWTNTEAF
TRBJ1-6 TRBV6-5 ASSRGRGSPLH
TRBJ2-1 TRBV5-6 ASSLRLGGLFYNEQF
TRBJ1-1 TRBV30 AWNSQSRGYTEAF
TRBJ1-2 TRBV6-2/TRBV6-3 ASSSRTGYPGGYT
TRBJ1-2 TRBV30 AWSVGQNYGYT
TRBJ2-7 TRBV29-1 SVVAGGSYTYEQY
TRBJ2-7 TRBV4-1 ASSQSRRQY
TRBJ2-7 TRBV18 ASSPPAGGGIEQY
TRBJ1-1 TRBV21-1 ASIQIVCMNTEAF
TRBJ2-1 TRBV5-8 ASSGGTSRDNEQF
TRBJ1-6 TRBV7-2 ASSHPPRQGEVYNSPLH
TRBJ2-1 TRBV11-2 ASSLDLWTSGGYNEQF
TRBJ2-7 TRBV14 ASSPGRGRPPYEQY
TRBJ1-3 TRBV2 ATRRGSGNTIY
TRBJ2-5 TRBV7-2 ASSPGLAVTETQY
TRBJ2-3 TRBV5-1 ASSYWTGEDTQY
TRBJ2-1 TRBV6-5 ASSSQLVTGNEQF
TRBJ1-3 TRBV5-6 ASSLAGVGNTIY
TRBJ1-2 TRBV11-2 ASRPNRGTGYGYT
TRBJ2-7 TRBV27 ASSQNPYEQY
TRBJ2-7 TRBV12-3/TRBV12-4 ASSLGGPYEQY
TRBJ2-7 TRBV5-1 ASSFGETGHEQY
TRBJ2-1 TRBV7-2 ASSRDRGRFEQF
TRBJ2-1 TRBV7-8 ASSRRTQYNEQF
TRBJ1-2 TRBV3-1/TRBV3-2 ASSLREVPGGYT
TRBJ1-1 TRBV10-3 AIRGGDQGDPNTEAF
TRBJ2-3 TRBV24-1 ATSDWATQY
TRBJ2-7 TRBV10-3 AGGTGSYEQY
TRBJ1-2 TRBV4-1 ASSQDHNYGYT
TRBJ2-2 TRBV19 ASRDSASTGELF